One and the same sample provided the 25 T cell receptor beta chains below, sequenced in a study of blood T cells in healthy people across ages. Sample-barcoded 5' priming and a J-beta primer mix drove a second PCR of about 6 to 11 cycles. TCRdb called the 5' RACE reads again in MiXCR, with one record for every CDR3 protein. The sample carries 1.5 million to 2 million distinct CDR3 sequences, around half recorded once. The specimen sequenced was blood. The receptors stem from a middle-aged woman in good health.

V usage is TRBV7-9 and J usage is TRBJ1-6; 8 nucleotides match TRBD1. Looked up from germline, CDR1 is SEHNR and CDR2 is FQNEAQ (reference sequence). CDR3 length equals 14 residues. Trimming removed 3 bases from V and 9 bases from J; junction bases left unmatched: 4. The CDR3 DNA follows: TGTGCCAGCAGCTTGACAGGGGTTGGTTCACCCCTCCACTTT. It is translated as CASSLTGVGSPLHF.

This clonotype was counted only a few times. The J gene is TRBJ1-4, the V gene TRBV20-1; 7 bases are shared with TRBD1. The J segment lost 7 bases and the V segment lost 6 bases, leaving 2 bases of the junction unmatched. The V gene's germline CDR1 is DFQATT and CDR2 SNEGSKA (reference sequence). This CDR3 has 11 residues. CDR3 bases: TGCAGTGCGGGACAGCCTGAAAAACTGTTTTTT. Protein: CSAGQPEKLFF.

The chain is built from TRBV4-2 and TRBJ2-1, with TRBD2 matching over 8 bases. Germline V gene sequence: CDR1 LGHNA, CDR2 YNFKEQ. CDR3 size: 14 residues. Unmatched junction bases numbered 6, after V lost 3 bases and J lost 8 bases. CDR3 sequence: CASSHNPGGHEQFF. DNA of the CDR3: TGTGCCAGCAGCCACAACCCGGGGGGGCATGAGCAGTTCTTC.

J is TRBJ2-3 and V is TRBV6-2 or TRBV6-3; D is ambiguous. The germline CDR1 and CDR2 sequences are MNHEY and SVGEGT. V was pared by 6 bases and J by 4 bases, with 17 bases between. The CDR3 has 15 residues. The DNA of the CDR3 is TGTGCCAGCAGGGGTCATTGGCTCCGTCCAGATACGCAGTATTTT. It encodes CASRGHWLRPDTQYF.

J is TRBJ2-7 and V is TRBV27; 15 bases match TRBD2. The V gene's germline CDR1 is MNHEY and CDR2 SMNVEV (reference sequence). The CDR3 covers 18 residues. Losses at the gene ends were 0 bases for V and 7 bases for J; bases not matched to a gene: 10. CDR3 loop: CASSLSGGLAGGFNEQYF. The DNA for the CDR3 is TGTGCCAGCAGTTTATCAGGGGGACTAGCGGGGGGCTTCAATGAGCAGTACTTC.

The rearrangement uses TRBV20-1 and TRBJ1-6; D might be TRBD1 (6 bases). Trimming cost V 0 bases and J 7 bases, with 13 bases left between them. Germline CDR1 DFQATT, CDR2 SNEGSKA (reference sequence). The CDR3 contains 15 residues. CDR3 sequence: CSARDRGELNSPLHF. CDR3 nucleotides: TGCAGTGCTAGAGACAGGGGAGAACTAAATTCACCCCTCCACTTT.

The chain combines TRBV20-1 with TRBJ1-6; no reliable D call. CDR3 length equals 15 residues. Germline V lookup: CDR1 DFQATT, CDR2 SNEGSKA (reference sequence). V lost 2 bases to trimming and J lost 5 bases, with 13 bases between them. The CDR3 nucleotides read TGCAGTGCTAGACCCTTCGCTGTAAATAATTCACCCCTCCACTTT. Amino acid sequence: CSARPFAVNNSPLHF.

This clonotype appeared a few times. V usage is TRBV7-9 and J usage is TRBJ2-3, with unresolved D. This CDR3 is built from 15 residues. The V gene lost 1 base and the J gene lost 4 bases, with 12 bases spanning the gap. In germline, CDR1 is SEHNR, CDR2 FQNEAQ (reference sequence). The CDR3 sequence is CASSLGGKIADTQYF. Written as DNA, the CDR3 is TGTGCCAGCAGCTTAGGTGGAAAGATAGCAGATACGCAGTATTTT.

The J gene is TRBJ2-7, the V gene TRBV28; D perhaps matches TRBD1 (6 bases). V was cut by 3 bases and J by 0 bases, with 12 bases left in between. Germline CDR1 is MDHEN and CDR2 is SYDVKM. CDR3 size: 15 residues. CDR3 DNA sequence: TGTGCCAGCAGTTTCTTGGGGGCGGACTCCTACGAGCAGTACTTC. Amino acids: CASSFLGADSYEQYF.

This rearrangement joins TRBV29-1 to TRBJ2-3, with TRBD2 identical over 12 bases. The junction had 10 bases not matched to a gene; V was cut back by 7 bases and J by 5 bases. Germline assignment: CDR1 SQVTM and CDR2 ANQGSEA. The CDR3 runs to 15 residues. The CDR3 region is CSAMTSGGSGDTQYF. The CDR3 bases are TGCAGCGCAATGACTAGCGGGGGTTCGGGAGATACGCAGTATTTT.

CDR3 region: CASSQDSGGLYEQYF. In DNA, the CDR3 is TGCGCCAGCAGCCAAGATAGCGGGGGGCTCTACGAGCAGTACTTC. The chain combines TRBV4-3 with TRBJ2-7; TRBD2 agrees at 10 bases. Losses at the gene ends were 0 bases for V and 3 bases for J; bases not matched to a gene: 2. Looked up from germline, CDR1 is LGHNA and CDR2 is YSLEER. The CDR3 has 15 residues.

The CDR3, as DNA: TGTGCCAGCAGTAGCATCGGCGAGTCCAACGAGCAGTACTTC. Its protein is CASSSIGESNEQYF. The V and J genes are TRBV28 and TRBJ2-7; no clear D gene. The CDR3 totals 14 residues. V was trimmed by 5 bases and J by 5 bases, leaving 16 bases between them. Germline V lookup: CDR1 MDHEN, CDR2 SYDVKM.

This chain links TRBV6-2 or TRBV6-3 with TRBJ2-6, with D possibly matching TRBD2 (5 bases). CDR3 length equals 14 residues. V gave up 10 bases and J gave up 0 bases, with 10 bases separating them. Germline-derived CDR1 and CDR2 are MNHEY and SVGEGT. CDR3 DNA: TGTGCCACTAACGGAGGCTCTGGGGCCAACGTCCTGACTTTC. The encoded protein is CATNGGSGANVLTF.

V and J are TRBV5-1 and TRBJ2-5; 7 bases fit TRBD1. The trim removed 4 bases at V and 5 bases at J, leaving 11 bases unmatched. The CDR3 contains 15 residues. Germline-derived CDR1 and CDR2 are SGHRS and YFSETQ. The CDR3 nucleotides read TGCGCCAGCAGCACTAATCCGACAGGGAGCGAGACCCAGTACTTC. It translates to CASSTNPTGSETQYF.

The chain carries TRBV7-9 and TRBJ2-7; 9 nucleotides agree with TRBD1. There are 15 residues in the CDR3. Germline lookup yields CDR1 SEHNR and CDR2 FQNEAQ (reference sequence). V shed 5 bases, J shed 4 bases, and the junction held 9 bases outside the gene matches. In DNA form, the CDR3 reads TGTGCCAGCAGCCTTGACAGGGGGAAGTTTTACGAGCAGTACTTC. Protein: CASSLDRGKFYEQYF.

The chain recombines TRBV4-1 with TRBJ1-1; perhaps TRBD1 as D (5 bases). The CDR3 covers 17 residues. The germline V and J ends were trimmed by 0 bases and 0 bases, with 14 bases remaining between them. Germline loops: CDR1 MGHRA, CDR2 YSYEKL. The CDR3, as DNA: TGCGCCAGCAGCCAAGATGGGGGAGACAGTCTGAACACTGAAGCTTTCTTT. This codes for CASSQDGGDSLNTEAFF.

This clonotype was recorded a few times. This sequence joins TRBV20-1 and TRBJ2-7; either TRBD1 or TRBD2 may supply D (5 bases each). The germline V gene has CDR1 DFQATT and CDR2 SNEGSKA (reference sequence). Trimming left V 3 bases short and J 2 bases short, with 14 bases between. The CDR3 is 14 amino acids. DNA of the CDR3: TGCAGTGCTAGTACTCGGGGCCCTACCTACGAGCAGTACTTC. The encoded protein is CSASTRGPTYEQYF.

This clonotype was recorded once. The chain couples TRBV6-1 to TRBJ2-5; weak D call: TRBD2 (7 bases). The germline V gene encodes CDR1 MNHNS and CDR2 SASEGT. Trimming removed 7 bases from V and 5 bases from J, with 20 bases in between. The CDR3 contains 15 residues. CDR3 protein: CASTVNRGAGETQYF. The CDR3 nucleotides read TGTGCCAGCACCGTGAATCGGGGGGCAGGGGAGACCCAGTACTTC.

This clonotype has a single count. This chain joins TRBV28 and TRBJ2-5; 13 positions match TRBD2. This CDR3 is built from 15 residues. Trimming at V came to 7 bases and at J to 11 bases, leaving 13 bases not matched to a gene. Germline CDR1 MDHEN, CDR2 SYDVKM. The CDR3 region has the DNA TGTGCCAGCAATAACCCGGGACTAGCGGGGAGTGAGCAGTACTTC. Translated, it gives CASNNPGLAGSEQYF.

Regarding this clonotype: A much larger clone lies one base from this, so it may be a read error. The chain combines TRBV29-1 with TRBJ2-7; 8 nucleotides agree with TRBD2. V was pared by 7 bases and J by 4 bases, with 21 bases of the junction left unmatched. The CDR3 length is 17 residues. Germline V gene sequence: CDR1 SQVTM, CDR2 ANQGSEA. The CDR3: CSARKSGPAGAKYEQYF. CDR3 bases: TGCAGCGCGAGGAAGTCGGGACCAGCGGGAGCTAAGTACGAGCAGTACTTC.

CDR3 in DNA: TGTGCCAGCAGTTTATGGTCTAGTGGCAGGTACGAGCAGTACTTC. Its protein product is CASSLWSSGRYEQYF. This chain links TRBV28 with TRBJ2-7; D uncertain. The germline V gene encodes CDR1 MDHEN and CDR2 SYDVKM. Trimming left V 0 bases short and J 4 bases short, with 13 bases between. This CDR3 comprises 15 residues.

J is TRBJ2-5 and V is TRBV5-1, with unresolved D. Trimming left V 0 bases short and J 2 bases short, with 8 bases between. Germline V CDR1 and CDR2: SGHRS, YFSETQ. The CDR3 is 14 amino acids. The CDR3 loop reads CASSLAMRQETQYF. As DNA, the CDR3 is TGCGCCAGCAGCTTGGCCATGAGGCAAGAGACCCAGTACTTC. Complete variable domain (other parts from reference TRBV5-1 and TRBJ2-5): KAGVTQTPRYLIKTRGQQVTLSCSPISGHRSVSWYQQTPGQGLQFLFEYFSETQRNKGNFPGRFSGRQFSNSRSEMNVSTLELGDSALYLCASSLAMRQETQYFGPGTRLLVL.

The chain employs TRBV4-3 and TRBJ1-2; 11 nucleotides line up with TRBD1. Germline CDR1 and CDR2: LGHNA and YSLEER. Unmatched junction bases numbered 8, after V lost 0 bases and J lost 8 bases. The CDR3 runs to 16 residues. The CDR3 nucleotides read TGCGCCAGCAGCCAAGATCTAGGACAGGGGGCTGGGGGCTACACCTTC. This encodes CASSQDLGQGAGGYTF.

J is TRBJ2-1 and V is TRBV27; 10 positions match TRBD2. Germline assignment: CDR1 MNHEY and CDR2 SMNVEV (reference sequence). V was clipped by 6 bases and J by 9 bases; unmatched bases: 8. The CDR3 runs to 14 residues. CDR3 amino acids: CASRAGGPGSEQFF. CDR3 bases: TGTGCCAGCAGAGCGGGGGGGCCTGGTAGTGAGCAGTTCTTC.

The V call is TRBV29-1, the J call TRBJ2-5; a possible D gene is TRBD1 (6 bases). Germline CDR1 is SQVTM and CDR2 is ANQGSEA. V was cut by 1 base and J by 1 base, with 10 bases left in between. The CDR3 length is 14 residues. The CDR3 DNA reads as TGCAGCGTTGAAGGGTGGGACACCCAAGAGACCCAGTACTTC. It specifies CSVEGWDTQETQYF.